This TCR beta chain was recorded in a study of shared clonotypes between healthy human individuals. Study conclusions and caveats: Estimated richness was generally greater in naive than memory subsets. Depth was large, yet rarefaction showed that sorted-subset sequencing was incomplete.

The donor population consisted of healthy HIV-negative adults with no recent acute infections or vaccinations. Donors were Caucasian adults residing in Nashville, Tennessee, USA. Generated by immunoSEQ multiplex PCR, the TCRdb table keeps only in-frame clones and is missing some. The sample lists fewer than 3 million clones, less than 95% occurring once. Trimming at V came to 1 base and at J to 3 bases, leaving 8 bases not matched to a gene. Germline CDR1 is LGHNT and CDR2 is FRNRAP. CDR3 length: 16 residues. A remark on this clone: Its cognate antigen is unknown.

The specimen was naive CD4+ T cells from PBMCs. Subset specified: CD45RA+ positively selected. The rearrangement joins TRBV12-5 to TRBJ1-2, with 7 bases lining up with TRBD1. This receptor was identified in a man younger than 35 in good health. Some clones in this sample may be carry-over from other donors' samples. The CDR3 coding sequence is TGTGCTAGTGGTTTGGCAGTACTTGGGACAGACTATGGCTACACCTTC. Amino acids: CASGLAVLGTDYGYTF.